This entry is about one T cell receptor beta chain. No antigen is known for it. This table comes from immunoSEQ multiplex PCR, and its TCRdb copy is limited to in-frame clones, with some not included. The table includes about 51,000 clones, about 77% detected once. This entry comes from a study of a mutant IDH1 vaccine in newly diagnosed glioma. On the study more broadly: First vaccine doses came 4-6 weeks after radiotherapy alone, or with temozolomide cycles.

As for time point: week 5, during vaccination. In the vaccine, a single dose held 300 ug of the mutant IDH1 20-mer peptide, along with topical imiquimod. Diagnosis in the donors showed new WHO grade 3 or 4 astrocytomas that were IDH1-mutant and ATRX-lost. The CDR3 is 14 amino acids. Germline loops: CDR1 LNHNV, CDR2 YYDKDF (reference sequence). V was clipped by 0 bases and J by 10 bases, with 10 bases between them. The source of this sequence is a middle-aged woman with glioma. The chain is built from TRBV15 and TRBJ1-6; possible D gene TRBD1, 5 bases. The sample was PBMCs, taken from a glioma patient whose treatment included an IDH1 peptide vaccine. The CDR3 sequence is CATSRDRGESPLHF. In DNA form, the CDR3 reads TGTGCCACCAGCAGAGATCGGGGGGAATCACCCCTCCACTTT.